This TCR beta chain was sequenced for a study of T cells after yellow fever vaccination. In TCRdb, the 5' RACE reads were re-called with MiXCR into one record per CDR3 protein. The table shows hundreds of thousands of distinct CDR3 sequences, with approximately 13% occurring only once. This clonotype has more than one count but fewer than ten. Its antigen is currently unknown. Germline V gene data show CDR1 as GTSNPN and CDR2 as SVGIG (reference sequence). This CDR3 contains 14 residues. The germline V and J ends were trimmed by 3 bases and 6 bases, with 15 bases remaining between them. Study conclusions and caveats: Repertoires sorted by FACS could include abundant clonotypes that are contaminants from the bulk population.

This sequence was found in a man aged 30 to 45 who received the YFV17D yellow fever vaccine. J is TRBJ2-1 and V is TRBV30; tentatively, D is TRBD1 or TRBD2 (5 bases each). The material sequenced was PBMCs, taken on the day of the yellow fever booster vaccination. The CDR3, as DNA: TGTGCCTGGAGGCCTTTCGGGGCGGGCAATGAGCAGTTCTTC. Encoded protein: CAWRPFGAGNEQFF.